Detailed here is one TCR beta chain. The antigen is unknown. Germline CDR1 SQVTM, CDR2 ANQGSEA. The CDR3 is 15 residues long. Trimming pared 4 bases from V and 0 bases from J, leaving 13 bases between. The entry originates in a study of CD8+ T cells in alopecia areata. About the study: Twice daily, treated patients received 5 to 10 mg of oral tofacitinib. Points from the study as a whole: Sequencing of scalp samples also captures resident alphabeta T cells of normal skin. Especially in alopecia totalis/universalis, lesional scalp showed greater clonality than normal scalp did.

As part of sample collection, lesional scalp punch biopsies and peripheral blood were taken from alopecia areata patients. After isolation, RNA underwent reverse transcription to generate cDNA as the sequencing template. Profiling relied on immunoSEQ multiplex PCR, and the TCRdb table lists in-frame clones only, not all of them. The repertoire holds roughly 130,000 clones, approximately 58% seen once, with 4.5% to 5.5% in the top ten. The chain has TRBV29-1 and TRBJ1-5; D remains unclear. The material was CD4+ T cells sorted from blood, obtained at week 0. This TCR derives from a human donor with alopecia areata. The CDR3 region is CSVAEGSYSNQPQHF. In DNA, the CDR3 is TGCAGCGTTGCGGAGGGTAGCTATAGCAATCAGCCCCAGCATTTT.